This TCR beta chain was found in a study of long-term antiretroviral therapy in people with HIV. Survey level was the resolution at which the v3.0 immunoSEQ assay ran. The protocol was immunoSEQ multiplex PCR, while the TCRdb copy is restricted to in-frame clones and leaves out a portion. In the table there are some 17,000 clones, around 90% of which are singletons. The CDR3 extends over 14 amino acids. Germline V lookup: CDR1 SGDLS, CDR2 YYNGEE. Unmatched junction bases numbered 4, after V lost 5 bases and J lost 7 bases. The receptor was derived from a man aged 45-65 years with HIV. The rearrangement joins TRBV9 to TRBJ2-2, with TRBD2 identical over 11 bases. The source was unsorted PBMCs, collected 6.9 years after starting antiretroviral therapy. The CDR3 region is CASSGLAGGGELFF. CDR3 sequence (DNA): TGTGCCAGCAGTGGACTAGCGGGCGGCGGGGAGCTGTTTTTT.